Listed here is a single TCR beta chain. What it binds is unknown. These data belong to a study of T cell responses to AZD1222 COVID-19 vaccine. Study-level results: There were mostly white British donors and more females than males, and clonal diversity was possibly underestimated.

This CDR3 comprises 15 residues. V was cut by 4 bases and J by 3 bases, with 12 bases left in between. Germline CDR1 KGHDR, CDR2 SFDVKD. Assay: immunoSEQ multiplex PCR; the TCRdb copy retains only in-frame clones and omits some. The table lists about 140,000 clones, approximately 90% of them singletons. Sequenced material: peripheral blood, taken on day 0 of AZD1222 vaccination. The chain employs TRBV24-1 and TRBJ1-5, with TRBD1 as a possible D gene (6 bases). This receptor was identified in an adult in good health. The CDR3 reads CATSDPGQINQPQHF. Here the CDR3 DNA reads TGTGCCACCAGTGACCCAGGACAGATCAATCAGCCCCAGCATTTT.